What follows are 16 T cell receptor beta chains derived from one specimen sequenced in a study of blood T cell repertoires in COVID-19. Libraries were prepared by immunoSEQ multiplex PCR; TCRdb keeps only in-frame clonotypes and omits some of them. The repertoire consists of hundreds of thousands of clones, with 88% occurring once and the leading ten covering 2% to 2.5%. The sequenced sample consisted of PBMCs or T cells enriched from blood (not recorded which). The receptors originated from a woman aged 40 to 49 with acute COVID-19.

The chain recombines TRBV4-2 with TRBJ2-7, with TRBD1 as a possible D gene (5 bases). Germline V gives CDR1 LGHNA, CDR2 YNFKEQ. There are 16 residues in the CDR3. V lost 0 bases and J 0 bases, leaving 12 bases between the germline ends. This CDR3 is CASSQDQKGNSYEQYF. CDR3 nucleotides: TGTGCCAGCAGCCAAGATCAAAAGGGGAACTCCTACGAGCAGTACTTC.

The chain carries TRBV30 and TRBJ2-7; D is possibly TRBD2 (5 bases). V was shortened by 3 bases and J by 4 bases, with 10 bases between the two germline ends. CDR1 and CDR2 (germline): GTSNPN, SVGIG (reference sequence). The CDR3 contains 12 residues. CDR3 loop: CAWRRSGYEQYF. Written as DNA, the CDR3 is TGTGCCTGGAGGAGGAGCGGTTACGAGCAGTACTTC.

The gene calls are TRBV5-6 and TRBJ2-5; weak D call: TRBD1 (7 bases). V was trimmed by 3 bases and J by 4 bases, leaving 10 bases between them. CDR3 length equals 13 residues. From germline, CDR1 is SGHDT and CDR2 YYEEEE. The CDR3 region has the DNA TGTGCCAGCAGCTGGAGGGGGCTAGAGACCCAGTACTTC. Translating it yields CASSWRGLETQYF.

The rearrangement joins TRBV12-3 or TRBV12-4 to TRBJ2-7; TRBD2 might be the D (5 bases). This CDR3 contains 13 residues. V dropped 2 bases and J dropped 6 bases, with 11 bases sitting between them. The DNA of the CDR3 is TGTGCCAGCAGTTTAAACTCACGGGGCGAGCAGTACTTC. It yields the protein CASSLNSRGEQYF.

The chain uses TRBV24-1 and TRBJ2-1; 8 bases fit TRBD2. The CDR3 runs to 13 residues. Per germline, CDR1 KGHDR and CDR2 SFDVKD. V shed 9 bases, J shed 7 bases, and the junction held 7 bases outside the gene matches. This chain's CDR3 is CATDGGAQNEQFF. The CDR3, as DNA: TGTGCCACCGACGGGGGGGCTCAAAATGAGCAGTTCTTC.

As for this clone: The identical CDR3 is also encoded by other nucleotide sequences in the sample. The chain is built from TRBV5-1 and TRBJ1-1; 7 bases line up with TRBD1. The CDR3 runs to 13 residues. The V gene's germline CDR1 is SGHRS and CDR2 YFSETQ. Trimming at V came to 3 bases and at J to 4 bases, leaving 3 bases not matched to a gene. The CDR3 reads CASSSQGPTEAFF. CDR3 coding DNA: TGCGCCAGCAGCTCACAGGGGCCCACTGAAGCTTTCTTT. Full variable domain (missing parts from reference TRBV5-1 and TRBJ1-1): KAGVTQTPRYLIKTRGQQVTLSCSPISGHRSVSWYQQTPGQGLQFLFEYFSETQRNKGNFPGRFSGRQFSNSRSEMNVSTLELGDSALYLCASSSQGPTEAFFGQGTRLTVV.

CDR3 sequence reads: CASSFSSGGVGDTQYF. The CDR3 DNA follows: TGTGCCAGCAGTTTCTCTTCCGGGGGAGTAGGAGATACGCAGTATTTT. The chain combines TRBV27 with TRBJ2-3; TRBD2 is a possible D gene (6 bases). V lost 3 bases and J 5 bases, leaving 18 bases between the germline ends. CDR3 length equals 16 residues. Looked up from germline, CDR1 is MNHEY and CDR2 is SMNVEV (reference sequence).

The count of this clone is one. The rearrangement links TRBV5-1 to TRBJ1-1, with 11 bases that match TRBD1. The CDR3 contains 16 residues. V shed 4 bases, J shed 4 bases, and the junction held 9 bases outside the gene matches. The germline V gene encodes CDR1 SGHRS and CDR2 YFSETQ. CDR3: CASSPTDRGPVTEAFF. DNA for the CDR3: TGCGCCAGCAGCCCCACGGACAGGGGGCCGGTCACTGAAGCTTTCTTT.

In DNA, the CDR3 is TGTGCCAGCAGTTTGGTTTCAGGGGGTGCAGATACGCAGTATTTT. It specifies CASSLVSGGADTQYF. The chain is built from TRBV27 and TRBJ2-3; TRBD1 aligns across 7 bases. V lost 3 bases to trimming and J lost 4 bases; unmatched junction nucleotides: 7. CDR1 MNHEY and CDR2 SMNVEV come from the germline V gene (reference sequence). This CDR3 region has 15 residues.

V is TRBV4-1 and J is TRBJ2-2, with a weak D call TRBD2 (6 bases). The germline gives CDR1 MGHRA, CDR2 YSYEKL. The V gene lost 5 bases and the J gene lost 5 bases, with 21 bases spanning the gap. This CDR3 region has 17 residues. CDR3 loop: CASSGRLDPFSTGELFF. The CDR3 DNA reads TGCGCCAGCAGCGGGAGACTAGATCCCTTCAGTACCGGGGAGCTGTTTTTT.

The CDR3 DNA reads as TGTGCCAGCAGCTTTCAGGGCAGGGCTTTCTTT. This encodes CASSFQGRAFF. The chain recombines TRBV5-4 with TRBJ1-1, with TRBD1 as a possible D gene (5 bases). With 2 bases removed from V and 11 bases from J, the gap between germline ends came to 10 bases. The germline CDR1 and CDR2 sequences are SGHNT and YYREEE (reference sequence). The CDR3 loop spans 11 amino acids.

The CDR3 region is CASTPGAGAVGNTEAFF. The CDR3 coding sequence is TGCGCCAGCACCCCCGGGGCAGGGGCTGTTGGGAACACTGAAGCTTTCTTT. V is TRBV5-1 and J is TRBJ1-1; TRBD1 might be the D (6 bases). CDR1 and CDR2 from the germline V gene are SGHRS and YFSETQ. V lost 6 bases, J lost 1 base, and 22 bases lay in between. The CDR3 has 17 residues.

This sequence joins TRBV24-1 and TRBJ2-2, with TRBD1 matching 9 bases. Germline values: CDR1 KGHDR, CDR2 SFDVKD. Trimming cost V 5 bases and J 5 bases; bases outside gene matches: 2. The CDR3 contains 14 residues. The CDR3 coding sequence is TGTGCCACCAGTGGGACAGGGGTGACCGGGGAGCTGTTTTTT. As protein: CATSGTGVTGELFF.

The chain is built from TRBV20-1 and TRBJ1-2, with TRBD1 matching 7 bases. The CDR3 runs 13 residues. From germline, CDR1 is DFQATT and CDR2 SNEGSKA (reference sequence). Trimming removed 3 bases from V and 4 bases from J; junction bases left unmatched: 5. The CDR3 bases are TGCAGTGCTAGTGCAGGGGGTATCTATGGCTACACCTTC. Its translation is CSASAGGIYGYTF.

V gene TRBV4-2 combines with J gene TRBJ2-5, with D tentatively TRBD1 (6 bases). This CDR3 has 14 amino acids. V was clipped by 2 bases and J by 4 bases, with 11 bases between them. The germline V gene encodes CDR1 LGHNA and CDR2 YNFKEQ. The CDR3 nucleotides read TGTGCCAGCAGCCAATACAGGGTAGGAGAGACCCAGTACTTC. Protein sequence: CASSQYRVGETQYF.

This chain uses TRBV2 with TRBJ2-7; 8 bases map to TRBD1. The CDR3 totals 13 residues. V trimming: 6 bases; J trimming: 0 bases; junction bases outside the gene matches: 1. The germline CDR1 and CDR2 sequences are SNHLY and FYNNEI. CDR3 region: CASRGQDSYEQYF. Here the CDR3 DNA reads TGTGCCAGCAGGGGACAGGACTCCTACGAGCAGTACTTC.